Given below is one TCR beta chain in context. The data were obtained in a study of blood T cell repertoires in COVID-19. Looking at the study overall: COVID-19 samples collected from the United States, Italy and Spain covered acute and convalescent phases. T cells, B-cell-depleted T cells, or PBMCs supplied cDNA or gDNA.

As originally analysed: Nucleated cell counts were estimated from reference gene primer amplification. Assay: immunoSEQ multiplex PCR; the TCRdb copy retains only in-frame clones and omits some. The DNA gave D and trimming, while V, J and clone size come from that table. The sample includes roughly 250,000 clones, approximately 90% seen only once; the top ten take approximately 2.2%. V was pared by 2 bases and J by 3 bases, with 15 bases between. Per the germline V gene, CDR1 is SGHRS and CDR2 is YFSETQ. This CDR3 has 16 amino acids. The sequencing sample was made of peripheral blood. The chain carries TRBV5-1 and TRBJ2-1; the D gene is possibly TRBD2 (7 bases). This TCR was sampled from a woman aged 40 to 50 who had recovered from COVID-19. The CDR3 DNA sequence: TGCGCCAGCAGCTTAGTACAGGGAGGGGGCTACAATGAGCAGTTCTTC. This encodes CASSLVQGGGYNEQFF.